These T cell receptor beta chains were read from a single sample in a study of T cells in Graves' hyperthyroidism and ophthalmopathy. TCRdb re-called the multiplex PCR reads with MiXCR, one entry per CDR3 protein. The data hold 550,000 to 650,000 distinct CDR3 sequences, with approximately 15% observed a single time. Sequencing was performed on blood. The receptors here all came from a woman in her thirties with Graves' hyperthyroidism that later progressed to Graves' ophthalmopathy. The CDR3 runs from the conserved cysteine through the conserved F or W. A D gene is named only where the DNA matches it firmly. Rows give clone size only sometimes, using once, few, many, or a class for an expanded clone.

TRBV11-3	NA	TRBJ2-2	TRBD1	TGTGCCAGCAGCCAAAGGACAGGGAGGAACACCGGGGAGCTGTTTTTT	CASSQRTGRNTGELFF
TRBV30	many	TRBJ2-1	TRBD1	TGTGCCTGGAATCCGGGACAGGGGGTAAATGAGCAGTTCTTC	CAWNPGQGVNEQFF
TRBV6-2/TRBV6-3	few	TRBJ2-3	TRBD1	TGTGCCAGCCTTAGCCAAGACAGGGTGGTAACAGATACGCAGTATTTT	CASLSQDRVVTDTQYF
TRBV30	many	TRBJ2-1	NA	TGTGCCTGGCAGCGACTAGCCTACAATGAGCAGTTCTTC	CAWQRLAYNEQFF
TRBV7-8	many	TRBJ2-5	NA	TGTGCCAGCAAACCGGGATTTTCCTACCAAGAGACCCAGTACTTC	CASKPGFSYQETQYF
TRBV20-1	few	TRBJ2-7	NA	TGCAGTGCTAGTAGGGACTACGAGCAGTACTTC	CSASRDYEQYF
TRBV6-1	many	TRBJ1-5	NA	TGTGCCAGCAGCGGAGACAGTTATAGCAATCAGCCCCAGCATTTT	CASSGDSYSNQPQHF
TRBV6-1	many	TRBJ2-7	NA	TGTGCCAGCCAGCGGTGGGGGGCTGAAGAGCAGTACTTC	CASQRWGAEEQYF
TRBV5-1	NA	TRBJ2-5	TRBD2	TGCGCCAGCAGCACACCGGGACTAGCGGGCCGGGAGACCCAGTACTTC	CASSTPGLAGRETQYF
TRBV4-1	NA	TRBJ2-1	NA	TGCGCCAGCAGCCAAGATAGTGGGATAGGCTCCTACAATGAGCAGTTCTTC	CASSQDSGIGSYNEQFF
TRBV7-2	NA	TRBJ2-7	TRBD2	TGTGCCAGCAGCCTTAGCGGGAGAGACAACGAGCAGTACTTC	CASSLSGRDNEQYF
TRBV4-3	few	TRBJ2-2	NA	TGCGCCAGCAGCCCGGGTGCAGGAGGAATAGCAGCCGGGGAGCTGTTTTTT	CASSPGAGGIAAGELFF
TRBV2	NA	TRBJ2-5	TRBD1	TGTGCCAGCAGTCTCCGACAGGGTTGGGGCGGGGAGACCCAGTACTTC	CASSLRQGWGGETQYF
TRBV29-1	many	TRBJ1-1	NA	TGCAGCGTTGAAGGGGTGGGGGGCACTGAAGCTTTCTTT	CSVEGVGGTEAFF
TRBV7-9	NA	TRBJ2-7	NA	TGTGCCAGCAGCTCACAGGGTAGGGCCTACGAGCAGTACTTC	CASSSQGRAYEQYF
TRBV19	NA	TRBJ2-1	TRBD1	TGTGCCAGTAGTATAGGACAGGGAAACAATGAGCAGTTCTTC	CASSIGQGNNEQFF
TRBV20-1	many	TRBJ1-5	NA	TGCAGTGCTAGAATGGGACTCCCTGTCATCAGCCCCCAGCATTTT	CSARMGLPVISPQHF
TRBV2	many	TRBJ1-5	NA	TGTGCCAGCAGTGAATCCGGCCCAAGCAATCAGCCCCAGCATTTT	CASSESGPSNQPQHF
TRBV5-1	few	TRBJ2-7	TRBD1	TGCGCCAGCAGCTCCCGGATGACAGGGTCCGGCGAGCAGTACTTC	CASSSRMTGSGEQYF
TRBV6-1	many	TRBJ1-1	TRBD1	TGTGCCAGCAAGCCCCGACAGGGCACTGAAGCTTTCTTT	CASKPRQGTEAFF
TRBV30	NA	TRBJ2-2	NA	TGTGCCTGGAGTCTTCGGCCCAAGACCGGGGAGCTGTTTTTT	CAWSLRPKTGELFF
TRBV15	NA	TRBJ2-1	NA	TGTGCCACCAGCACCTACAGCAATGAGCAGTTCTTC	CATSTYSNEQFF
TRBV12-5	few	TRBJ1-5	NA	TGTGCTAGTGATGTGGGCAATCAGCCCCAGCATTTT	CASDVGNQPQHF
TRBV20-1	many	TRBJ2-1	NA	TGCAGTGCTAGAGGACTATCGGGCTCCAATGAGCAGTTCTTC	CSARGLSGSNEQFF
TRBV3-1	many	TRBJ2-1	NA	TGTGCCAGCAGTCCGACTGTTAGCTCCTACAATGAGCAGTTCTTC	CASSPTVSSYNEQFF
TRBV4-1	NA	TRBJ2-1	NA	TGCGCCAGCAGCCAAGATCGACGGCGGGGTAATTATGAGCAGTTCTTC	CASSQDRRRGNYEQFF
TRBV11-3	many	TRBJ2-1	TRBD2	TGTGCCAGCAGCTTTAGACTAGCGGGAGTCAGTGAGCAGTTCTTC	CASSFRLAGVSEQFF